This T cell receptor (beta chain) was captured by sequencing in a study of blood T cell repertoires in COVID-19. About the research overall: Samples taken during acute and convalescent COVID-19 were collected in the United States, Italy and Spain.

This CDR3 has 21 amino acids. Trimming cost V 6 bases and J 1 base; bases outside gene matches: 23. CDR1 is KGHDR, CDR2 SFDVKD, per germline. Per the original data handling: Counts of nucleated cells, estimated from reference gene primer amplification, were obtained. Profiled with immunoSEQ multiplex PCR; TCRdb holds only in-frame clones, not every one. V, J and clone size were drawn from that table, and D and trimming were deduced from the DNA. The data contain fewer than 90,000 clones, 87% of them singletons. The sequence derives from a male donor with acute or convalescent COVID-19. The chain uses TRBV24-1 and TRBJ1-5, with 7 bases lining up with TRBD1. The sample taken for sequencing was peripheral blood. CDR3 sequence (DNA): TGTGCCACCAGTAGTAGTGGGAGAAGACAGGGAGGTTTTGAAAGCAATCAGCCCCAGCATTTT. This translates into CATSSSGRRQGGFESNQPQHF.